This TCR beta chain was profiled in a study of T cell clonality in common variable immunodeficiency. Points from the study as a whole: Repertoire-complication correlations in CVID were limited by patient heterogeneity. Compared with controls, CVID subjects had fewer shared TCRbeta clones. TCRbeta clonality was increased in CVID versus healthy controls. Reportedly, TCR beta sequences from common variable immunodeficiency showed fewer deletions and N-nucleotide insertions.

No CVID subject was ill or on immunomodulatory drugs when sampled. V shed 0 bases and J 7 bases; nucleotides not matched to a gene: 5. The length of the CDR3 is 13 residues. Germline V lookup: CDR1 SQVTM, CDR2 ANQGSEA. Only in-frame clones appear in the TCRdb table, and some are missing; sequencing was by immunoSEQ multiplex PCR. The specimen has about 32,000 clones, none found just once. In its sample, this clone was seen many times. Its specificity is unknown. Read data end 3 residues before the CDR3 end; the end is taken from the germline J gene. What was sequenced was peripheral blood mononuclear cells. This clonotype was obtained from a human donor with common variable immunodeficiency. The chain carries TRBV29-1 and TRBJ1-2; 7 positions agree with TRBD1. CDR3 in amino acids: CSVEDAQGVGYTF. The sequenced part of the CDR3 DNA is TGCAGCGTTGAAGACGCTCAGGGGGTTGGC.